The 8 T cell receptor beta chains below were found in one sample sequenced in a study of T cells after yellow fever vaccination. MiXCR was run by TCRdb on the 5' RACE reads, yielding one entry per CDR3 protein. The repertoire consists of over 150,000 distinct CDR3 sequences, with 5.5% to 7.5% occurring once and the leading ten covering under 3%. The sequencing here drew on CD4+ T cells sorted from PBMCs, taken on the day of the first yellow fever vaccination. The receptors derive from a young man who received the YFV17D yellow fever vaccine.

This clonotype was counted many times. At one of its ends the junction is not consistent with the germline gene, which may arise from a read error. V usage is TRBV7-2 and J usage is TRBJ2-1; D unclear. The CDR3 runs 15 residues. Germline CDR1 SGHTA, CDR2 FQGNSA. The CDR3 spells CASSLVGDSYNEQFF. Here the CDR3 DNA reads TGCGCCAGCAGCTTGGTGGGTGACTCCTACAATGAGCAGTTCTTC. Full variable domain (missing parts from reference TRBV7-2 and TRBJ2-1): GAGVSQSPSNKVTEKGKDVELRCDPISGHTALYWYRQSLGQGLEFLIYFQGNSAPDKSGLPSDRFSAERTGGSVSTLTIQRTQQEDSAVYLCASSLVGDSYNEQFFGPGTRLTVL.

There are many counts of this clonotype. This chain links TRBV7-2 with TRBJ2-7; D may be TRBD1 (6 bases). Per germline, CDR1 SGHTA and CDR2 FQGNSA. This CDR3 contains 16 residues. Deletions cut 1 base from V and 5 bases from J, with 18 bases between. In DNA form, the CDR3 reads TGTGCCAGCAGCTTAGTTCGGGACACAGCCCCCGACGAGCAGTACTTC. Residues: CASSLVRDTAPDEQYF. The full variable domain, in which reference TRBV7-2 and TRBJ2-7 provide the parts outside the CDR3, is GAGVSQSPSNKVTEKGKDVELRCDPISGHTALYWYRQSLGQGLEFLIYFQGNSAPDKSGLPSDRFSAERTGGSVSTLTIQRTQQEDSAVYLCASSLVRDTAPDEQYFGPGTRLTVT.

This clonotype was detected a few times. V and J are TRBV11-2 and TRBJ2-1; D possibly corresponds to TRBD1 (5 bases). CDR3 size: 19 residues. Trimming left V 7 bases short and J 3 bases short, with 28 bases between. Per the germline V gene, CDR1 is SGHAT and CDR2 is FQNNGV. CDR3 nucleotides: TGTGCCAGCACCCTATACCCGCGTAGGGGATTATCCCTCTACAATGAGCAGTTCTTC. Its translation is CASTLYPRRGLSLYNEQFF.

V usage is TRBV5-4 and J usage is TRBJ1-1; no firm D call. V lost 4 bases and J lost 6, with 16 bases in between. Germline assignment: CDR1 SGHNT and CDR2 YYREEE (reference sequence). The CDR3 is 14 residues long. The CDR3 bases are TGTGCCAGCAGCACCGGACTCAGCGTGCCTGAAGCTTTCTTT. Its protein product is CASSTGLSVPEAFF.

Details on this clonotype: Germline is not matched at one junction end, which may reflect a read error. The rearrangement uses TRBV11-3 and TRBJ2-5; 8 positions agree with TRBD1. CDR1 and CDR2 (germline): SGHNT, YENEEA. This CDR3 is 15 amino acids long. CDR3 residues: CASSIDRGSQETQYF. Here the CDR3 DNA reads TGTGCCAGCAGCATAGACAGGGGCTCCCAAGAGACCCAGTACTTC.

This clonotype appeared many times. The V call is TRBV4-1, the J call TRBJ1-3; D unresolved. The CDR3 runs to 17 residues. Trimming left V 0 bases short and J 2 bases short, with 14 bases between. The germline gives CDR1 MGHRA, CDR2 YSYEKL. The CDR3 loop is CASSQDTAASAGNTIYF. The CDR3 DNA reads as TGCGCCAGCAGCCAAGATACGGCCGCTTCGGCTGGAAACACCATATATTTT.

V gene TRBV6-5 combines with J gene TRBJ1-6, with 8 bases matching TRBD1. CDR1 MNHEY and CDR2 SVGAGI come from the germline V gene. V shed 2 bases and J 6 bases; nucleotides not matched to a gene: 6. CDR3 length equals 16 residues. CDR3 protein: CASSYGAGQANSPLHF. Written as DNA, the CDR3 is TGTGCCAGCAGTTACGGGGCGGGACAGGCTAATTCACCCCTCCACTTT.

This clonotype was seen repeatedly, ten times or more. The chain links TRBV29-1 to TRBJ2-2; a weak D match, TRBD2 (5 bases). V shed 4 bases and J shed 0 bases, with 9 bases lying between them. CDR3 length equals 14 residues. Germline CDR1 SQVTM, CDR2 ANQGSEA. CDR3 DNA: TGCAGCGTTGCAACGGGATCGAACACCGGGGAGCTGTTTTTT. Protein product: CSVATGSNTGELFF.